This TCR beta chain is from a study of OX40 agonist ivuxolimab in advanced cancers. People who had autoimmune disease history or systemic immunosuppression were excluded. The sample holds one count of this clone. The assay was immunoSEQ multiplex PCR, and TCRdb's table has in-frame clones only and misses some. Of about 79,000 clones detected, about 80% appear once; the ten largest clones hold roughly 0.48%. The CDR3 sequence is 15 residues long. The ends lost 2 bases at V and 7 bases at J; junction bases unmatched: 6. Germline loops: CDR1 MNHEY, CDR2 SVGAGI. This sequence was found in an adult with an advanced solid tumor such as melanoma, head and neck, liver or kidney cancer. The sample in question was CD4+ or CD8+ T cells sorted from blood, obtained in a trial of the OX40 agonist ivuxolimab. The chain recombines TRBV6-5 with TRBJ2-1; 9 nucleotides agree with TRBD2. In DNA form, the CDR3 reads TGTGCCAGCAGTTACGGGACTAGCTCCACGAATGAGCAGTTCTTC. It translates to CASSYGTSSTNEQFF.